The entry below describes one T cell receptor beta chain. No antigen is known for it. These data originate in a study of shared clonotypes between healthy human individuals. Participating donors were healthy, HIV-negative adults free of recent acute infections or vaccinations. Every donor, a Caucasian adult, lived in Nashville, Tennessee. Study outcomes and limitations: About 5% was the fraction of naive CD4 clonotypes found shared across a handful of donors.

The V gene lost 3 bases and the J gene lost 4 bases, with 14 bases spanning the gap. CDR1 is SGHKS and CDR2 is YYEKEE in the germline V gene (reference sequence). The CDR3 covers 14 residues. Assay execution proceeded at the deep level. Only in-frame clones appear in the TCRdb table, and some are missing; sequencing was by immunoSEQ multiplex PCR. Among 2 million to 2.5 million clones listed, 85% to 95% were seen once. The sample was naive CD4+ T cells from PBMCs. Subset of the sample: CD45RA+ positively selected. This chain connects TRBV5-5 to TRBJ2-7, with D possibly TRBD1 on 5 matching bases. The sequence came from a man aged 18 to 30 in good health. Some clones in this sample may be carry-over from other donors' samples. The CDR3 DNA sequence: TGTGCCAGCAGCTGGGGCGTTGGGATATACGAGCAGTACTTC. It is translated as CASSWGVGIYEQYF.